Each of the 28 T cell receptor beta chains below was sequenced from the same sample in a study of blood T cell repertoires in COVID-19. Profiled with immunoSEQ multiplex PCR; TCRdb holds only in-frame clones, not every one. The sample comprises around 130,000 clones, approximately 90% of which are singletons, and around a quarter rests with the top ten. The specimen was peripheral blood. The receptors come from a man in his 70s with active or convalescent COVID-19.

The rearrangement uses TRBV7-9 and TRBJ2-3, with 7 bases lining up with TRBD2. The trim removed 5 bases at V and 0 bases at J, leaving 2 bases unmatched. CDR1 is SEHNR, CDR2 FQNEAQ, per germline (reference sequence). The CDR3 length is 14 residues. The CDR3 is CASSLSGSTDTQYF. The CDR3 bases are TGTGCCAGCAGCCTTAGCGGGAGCACAGATACGCAGTATTTT.

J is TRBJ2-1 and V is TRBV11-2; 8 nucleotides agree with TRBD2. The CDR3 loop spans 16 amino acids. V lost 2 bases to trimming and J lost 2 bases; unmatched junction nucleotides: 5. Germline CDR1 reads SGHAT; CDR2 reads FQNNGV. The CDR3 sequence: CASSLRPGLAYNEQFF. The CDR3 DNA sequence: TGTGCCAGCAGCTTACGGCCGGGACTAGCCTACAATGAGCAGTTCTTC.

This CDR3 reads CASSFNEQYF. CDR3 DNA: TGTGCCAGCAGCTTTAACGAGCAGTACTTC. The chain uses TRBV7-8 and TRBJ2-7, with D unclear. Germline V gene data show CDR1 as SGHVS and CDR2 as FQNEAQ. V dropped 3 bases and J dropped 5 bases, with 2 bases sitting between them. This CDR3 is 10 amino acids long.

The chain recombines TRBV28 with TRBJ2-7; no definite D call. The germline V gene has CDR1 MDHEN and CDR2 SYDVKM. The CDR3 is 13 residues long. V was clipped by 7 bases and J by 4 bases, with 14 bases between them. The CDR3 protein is CASTGQTIYEQYF. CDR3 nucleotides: TGTGCCAGCACCGGTCAAACTATATACGAGCAGTACTTC.

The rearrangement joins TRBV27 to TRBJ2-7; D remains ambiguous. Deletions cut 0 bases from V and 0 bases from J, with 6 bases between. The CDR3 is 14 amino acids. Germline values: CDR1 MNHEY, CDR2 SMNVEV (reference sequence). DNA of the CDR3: TGTGCCAGCAGTTTATCGAGGAGCTCCTACGAGCAGTACTTC. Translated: CASSLSRSSYEQYF.

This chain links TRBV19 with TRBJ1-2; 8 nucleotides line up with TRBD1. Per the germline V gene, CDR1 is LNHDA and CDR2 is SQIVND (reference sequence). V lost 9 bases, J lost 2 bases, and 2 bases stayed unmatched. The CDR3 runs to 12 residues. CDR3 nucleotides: TGTGCCAGCCGGACAGGGAACTATGGCTACACCTTC. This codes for CASRTGNYGYTF.

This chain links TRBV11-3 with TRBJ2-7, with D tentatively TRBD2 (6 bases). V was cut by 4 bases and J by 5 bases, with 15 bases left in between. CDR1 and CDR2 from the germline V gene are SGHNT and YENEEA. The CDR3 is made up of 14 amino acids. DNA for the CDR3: TGTGCCAGCAGCTCCGGAGGGCGCTTGGACGAGCAGTACTTC. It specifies CASSSGGRLDEQYF. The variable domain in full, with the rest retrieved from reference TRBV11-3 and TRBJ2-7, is EAGVVQSPRYKIIEKKQPVAFWCNPISGHNTLYWYLQNLGQGPELLIRYENEEAVDDSQLPKDRFSAERLKGVDSTLKIQPAELGDSAVYLCASSSGGRLDEQYFGPGTRLTVT.

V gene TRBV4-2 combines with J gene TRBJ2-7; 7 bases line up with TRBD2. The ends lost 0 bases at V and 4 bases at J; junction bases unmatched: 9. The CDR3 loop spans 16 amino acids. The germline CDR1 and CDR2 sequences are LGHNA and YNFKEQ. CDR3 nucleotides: TGTGCCAGCAGCCAAGATCCGGCGGGGAGGGGATACGAGCAGTACTTC. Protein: CASSQDPAGRGYEQYF.

The CDR3 loop reads CASSPMFEGGVYGYTF. The CDR3 DNA reads as TGCGCCAGCAGCCCGATGTTCGAGGGAGGGGTTTATGGCTACACCTTC. The genes are TRBV5-1 and TRBJ1-2; D is possibly TRBD1 (5 bases). Germline lookup yields CDR1 SGHRS and CDR2 YFSETQ. The CDR3 runs 16 residues. With 4 bases removed from V and 5 bases from J, the gap between germline ends came to 21 bases.

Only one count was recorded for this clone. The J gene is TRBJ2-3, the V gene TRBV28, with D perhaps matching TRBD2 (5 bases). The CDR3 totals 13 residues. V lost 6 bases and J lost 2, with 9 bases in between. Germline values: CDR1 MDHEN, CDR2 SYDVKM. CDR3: CASSGGYTDTQYF. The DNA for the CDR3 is TGTGCCAGCAGCGGCGGGTACACAGATACGCAGTATTTT.

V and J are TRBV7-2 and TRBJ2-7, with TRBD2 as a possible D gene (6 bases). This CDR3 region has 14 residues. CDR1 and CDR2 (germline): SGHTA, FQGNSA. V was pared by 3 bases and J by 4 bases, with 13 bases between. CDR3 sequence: CASSLGDWGYEQYF. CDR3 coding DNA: TGTGCCAGCAGCTTGGGGGACTGGGGATACGAGCAGTACTTC.

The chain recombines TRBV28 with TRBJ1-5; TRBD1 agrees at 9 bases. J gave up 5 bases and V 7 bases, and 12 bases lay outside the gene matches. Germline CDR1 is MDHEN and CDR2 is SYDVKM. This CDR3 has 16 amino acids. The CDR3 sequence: CASKIDRGKRYQPQHF. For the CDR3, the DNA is TGTGCCAGCAAAATCGACAGGGGGAAACGTTATCAGCCCCAGCATTTT.

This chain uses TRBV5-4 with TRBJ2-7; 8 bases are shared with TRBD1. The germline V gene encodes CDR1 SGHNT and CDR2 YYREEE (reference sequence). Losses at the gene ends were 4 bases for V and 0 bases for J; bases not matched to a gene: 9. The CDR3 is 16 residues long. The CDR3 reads CASSPSRDRSSYEQYF. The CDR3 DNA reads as TGTGCCAGCAGCCCAAGCCGGGACAGGAGCTCCTACGAGCAGTACTTC.

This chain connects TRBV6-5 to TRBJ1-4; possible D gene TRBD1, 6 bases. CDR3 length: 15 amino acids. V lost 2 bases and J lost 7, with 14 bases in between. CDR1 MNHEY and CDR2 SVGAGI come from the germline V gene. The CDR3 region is CASSYLGGRGEKLFF. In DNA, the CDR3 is TGTGCCAGCAGTTACCTCGGGGGGCGCGGTGAAAAACTGTTTTTT.

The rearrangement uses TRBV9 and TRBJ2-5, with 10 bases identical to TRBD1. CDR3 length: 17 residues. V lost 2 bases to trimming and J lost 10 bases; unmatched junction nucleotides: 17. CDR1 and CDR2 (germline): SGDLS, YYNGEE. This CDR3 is CASSVSGTGVPRGVQYF. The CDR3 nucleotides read TGTGCCAGCAGCGTTAGCGGGACAGGGGTCCCTCGGGGAGTCCAGTACTTC.

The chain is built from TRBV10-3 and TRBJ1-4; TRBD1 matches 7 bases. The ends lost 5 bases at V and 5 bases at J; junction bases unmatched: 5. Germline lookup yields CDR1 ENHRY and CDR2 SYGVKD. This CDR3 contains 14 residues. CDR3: CAISRQGPNEKLFF. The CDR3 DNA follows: TGTGCCATCAGTCGACAGGGTCCAAATGAAAAACTGTTTTTT.

The CDR3, as DNA: TGTGCCAGCAGCTCCGGGAGCTCCTACGAGCAGTACTTC. Protein: CASSSGSSYEQYF. This chain joins TRBV7-3 and TRBJ2-7, with a weak D call TRBD2 (6 bases). The CDR3 is 13 residues long. Trimming stripped 4 bases from V and 0 bases from J, with 7 bases between. The germline V gene has CDR1 SGHTA and CDR2 FQGTGA. The whole variable domain, filled in from reference TRBV7-3 and TRBJ2-7, reads GAGVSQTPSNKVTEKGKYVELRCDPISGHTALYWYRQSLGQGPEFLIYFQGTGAADDSGLPNDRFFAVRPEGSVSTLKIQRTERGDSAVYLCASSSGSSYEQYFGPGTRLTVT.

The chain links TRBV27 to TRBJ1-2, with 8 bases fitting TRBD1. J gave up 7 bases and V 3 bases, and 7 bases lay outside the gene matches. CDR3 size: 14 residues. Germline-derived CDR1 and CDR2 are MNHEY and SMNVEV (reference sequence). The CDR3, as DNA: TGTGCCAGCAGTTTCGCAGGGGGCATCGGTGGCTACACCTTC. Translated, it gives CASSFAGGIGGYTF.

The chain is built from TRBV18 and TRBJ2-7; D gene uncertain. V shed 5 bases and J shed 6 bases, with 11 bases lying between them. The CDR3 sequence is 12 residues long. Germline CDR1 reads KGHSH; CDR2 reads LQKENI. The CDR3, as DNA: TGTGCCAGCTCAGGGCGATCCGGCGAGCAGTACTTC. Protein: CASSGRSGEQYF. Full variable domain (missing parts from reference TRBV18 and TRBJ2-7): NAGVMQNPRHLVRRRGQEARLRCSPMKGHSHVYWYRQLPEEGLKFMVYLQKENIIDESGMPKERFSAEFPKEGPSILRIQQVVRGDSAAYFCASSGRSGEQYFGPGTRLTVT.

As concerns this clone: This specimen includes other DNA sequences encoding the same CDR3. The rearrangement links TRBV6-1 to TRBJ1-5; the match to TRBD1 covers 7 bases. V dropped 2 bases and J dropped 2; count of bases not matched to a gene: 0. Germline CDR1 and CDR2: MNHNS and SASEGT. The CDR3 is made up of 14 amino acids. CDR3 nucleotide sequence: TGTGCCAGCAGTGAACAGGGGGGCAATCAGCCCCAGCATTTT. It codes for CASSEQGGNQPQHF.

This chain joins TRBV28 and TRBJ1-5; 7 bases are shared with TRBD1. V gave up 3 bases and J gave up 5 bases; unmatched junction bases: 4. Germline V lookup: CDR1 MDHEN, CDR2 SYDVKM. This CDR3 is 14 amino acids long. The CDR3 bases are TGTGCCAGCAGTTTGAGGAGGGGGCATCAGCCCCAGCATTTT. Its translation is CASSLRRGHQPQHF.

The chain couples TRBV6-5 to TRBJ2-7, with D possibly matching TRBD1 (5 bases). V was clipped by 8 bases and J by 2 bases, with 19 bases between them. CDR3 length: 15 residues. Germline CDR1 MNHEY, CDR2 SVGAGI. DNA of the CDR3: TGTGCCAGCCAAGAAGGGGCAACCCTCGCCTACGAGCAGTACTTC. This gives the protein CASQEGATLAYEQYF.

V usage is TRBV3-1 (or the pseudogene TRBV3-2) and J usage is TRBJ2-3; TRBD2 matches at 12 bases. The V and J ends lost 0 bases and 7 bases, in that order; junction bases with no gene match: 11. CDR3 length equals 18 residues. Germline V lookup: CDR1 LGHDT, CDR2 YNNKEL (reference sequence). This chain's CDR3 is CASSQDSGTSGLGNTQYF. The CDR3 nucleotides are TGTGCCAGCAGCCAAGACTCCGGGACTAGCGGGCTCGGGAATACGCAGTATTTT.

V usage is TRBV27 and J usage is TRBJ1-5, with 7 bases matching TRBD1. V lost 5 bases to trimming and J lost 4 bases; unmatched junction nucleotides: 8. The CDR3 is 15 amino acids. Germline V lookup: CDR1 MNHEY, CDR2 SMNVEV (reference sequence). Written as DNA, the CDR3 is TGTGCCAGCAGTGAGACCGGGACAGCGAATCAGCCCCAGCATTTT. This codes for CASSETGTANQPQHF.

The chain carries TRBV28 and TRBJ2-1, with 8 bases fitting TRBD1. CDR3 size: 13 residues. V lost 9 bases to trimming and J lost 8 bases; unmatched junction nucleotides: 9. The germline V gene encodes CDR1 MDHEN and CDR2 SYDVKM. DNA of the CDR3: TGTGCCAGTCTACAGGGGGGCCATGATGAGCAGTTCTTC. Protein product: CASLQGGHDEQFF.

The CDR3 here is CASSLVPGLYGYTF. DNA for the CDR3: TGTGCCAGCAGCTTGGTTCCAGGTCTCTATGGCTACACCTTC. The chain has TRBV5-5 and TRBJ1-2; D unresolved. The CDR3 covers 14 residues. Germline V CDR1 and CDR2: SGHKS, YYEKEE (reference sequence). Trimming took 0 bases from V and 4 from J, leaving 10 bases between them.

The CDR3 region is CASSLSRSGRGETQYF. The CDR3 DNA reads as TGTGCCAGCAGTTTATCGCGTAGCGGGAGGGGCGAGACCCAGTACTTC. The rearrangement uses TRBV27 and TRBJ2-5; 11 positions agree with TRBD2. This CDR3 has 16 amino acids. The trim removed 0 bases at V and 5 bases at J, leaving 5 bases unmatched. Germline-derived CDR1 and CDR2 are MNHEY and SMNVEV (reference sequence).

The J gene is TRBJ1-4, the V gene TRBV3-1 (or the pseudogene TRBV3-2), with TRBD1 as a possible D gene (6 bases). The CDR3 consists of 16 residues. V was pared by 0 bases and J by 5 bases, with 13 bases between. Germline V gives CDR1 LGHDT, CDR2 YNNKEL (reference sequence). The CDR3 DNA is TGTGCCAGCAGCCAAGAGGCGTGGACAGAAAATGAAAAACTGTTTTTT. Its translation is CASSQEAWTENEKLFF.